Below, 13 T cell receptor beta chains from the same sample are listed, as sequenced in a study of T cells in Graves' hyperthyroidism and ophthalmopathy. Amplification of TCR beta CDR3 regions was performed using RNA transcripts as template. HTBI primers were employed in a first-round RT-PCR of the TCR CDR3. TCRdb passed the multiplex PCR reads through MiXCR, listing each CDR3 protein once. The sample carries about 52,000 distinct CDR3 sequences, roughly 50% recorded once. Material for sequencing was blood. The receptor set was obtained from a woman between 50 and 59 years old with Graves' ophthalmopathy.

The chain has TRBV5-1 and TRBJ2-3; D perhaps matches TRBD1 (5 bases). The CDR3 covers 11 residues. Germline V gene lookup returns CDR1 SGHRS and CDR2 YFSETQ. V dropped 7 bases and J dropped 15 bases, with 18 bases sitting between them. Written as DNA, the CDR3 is TGCGCCAGCGGACCGACAGATACGCTATATTTT. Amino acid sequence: CASGPTDTLYF.

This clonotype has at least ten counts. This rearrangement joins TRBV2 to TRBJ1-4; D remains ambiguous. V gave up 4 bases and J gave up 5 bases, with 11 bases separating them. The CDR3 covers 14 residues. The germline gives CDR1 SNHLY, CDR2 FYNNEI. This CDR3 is CASSGVIQNEKLFF. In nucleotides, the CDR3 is TGTGCCAGCAGTGGCGTGATACAAAATGAAAAACTGTTTTTT.

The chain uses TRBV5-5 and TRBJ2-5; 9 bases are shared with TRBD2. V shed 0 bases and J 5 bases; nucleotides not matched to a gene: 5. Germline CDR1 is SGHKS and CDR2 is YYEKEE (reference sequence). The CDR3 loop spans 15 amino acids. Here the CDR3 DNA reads TGTGCCAGCAGCTTGGCAGGGACTAGCAGCGAGACCCAGTACTTC. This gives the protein CASSLAGTSSETQYF. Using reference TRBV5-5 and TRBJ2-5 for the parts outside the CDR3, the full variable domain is DAGVTQSPTHLIKTRGQQVTLRCSPISGHKSVSWYQQVLGQGPQFIFQYYEKEERGRGNFPDRFSARQFPNYSSELNVNALLLGDSALYLCASSLAGTSSETQYFGPGTRLLVL.

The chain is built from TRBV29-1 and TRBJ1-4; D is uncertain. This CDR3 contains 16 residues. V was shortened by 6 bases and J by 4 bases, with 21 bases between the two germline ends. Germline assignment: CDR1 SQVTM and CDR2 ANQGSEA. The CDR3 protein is CSVVVWDEGVNEKLFF. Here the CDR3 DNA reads TGCAGCGTCGTGGTCTGGGATGAGGGCGTTAATGAAAAACTGTTTTTT. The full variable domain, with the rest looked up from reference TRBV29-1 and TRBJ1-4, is SAVISQKPSRDICQRGTSLTIQCQVDSQVTMMFWYRQQPGQSLTLIATANQGSEATYESGFVIDKFPISRPNLTFSTLTVSNMSPEDSSIYLCSVVVWDEGVNEKLFFGSGTQLSVL.

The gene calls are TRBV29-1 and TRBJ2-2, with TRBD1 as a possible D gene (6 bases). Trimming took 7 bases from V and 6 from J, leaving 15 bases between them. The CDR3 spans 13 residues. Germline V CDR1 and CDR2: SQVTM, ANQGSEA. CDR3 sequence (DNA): TGCAGCGCCCTCCACCCAGGGGCCGGGGAGCTGTTTTTT. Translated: CSALHPGAGELFF.

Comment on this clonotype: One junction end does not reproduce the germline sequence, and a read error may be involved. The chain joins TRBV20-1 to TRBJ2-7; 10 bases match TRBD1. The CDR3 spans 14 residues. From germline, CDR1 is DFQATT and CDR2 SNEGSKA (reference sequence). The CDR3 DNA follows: TGCAGTGCACCCGACAGGGGGCGAGCCTATGAGCAGTACTTC. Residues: CSAPDRGRAYEQYF.

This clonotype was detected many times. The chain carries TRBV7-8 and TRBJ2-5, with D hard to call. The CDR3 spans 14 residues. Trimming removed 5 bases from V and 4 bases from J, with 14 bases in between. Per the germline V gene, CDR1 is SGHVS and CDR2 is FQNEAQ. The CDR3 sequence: CASSPRPRTETQYF. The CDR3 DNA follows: TGTGCCAGCAGCCCAAGGCCCCGCACAGAGACCCAGTACTTC.

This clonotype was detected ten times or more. This CDR3 is CASSKPGTSDLEQFF. The CDR3 nucleotides are TGTGCCAGCAGCAAACCCGGGACTAGCGATCTCGAGCAGTTCTTC. This sequence joins TRBV13 and TRBJ2-1; TRBD2 matches 10 bases. The germline CDR1 and CDR2 sequences are PRHDT and FYEKMQ (reference sequence). The CDR3 has 15 residues. V was clipped by 5 bases and J by 10 bases; unmatched bases: 11.

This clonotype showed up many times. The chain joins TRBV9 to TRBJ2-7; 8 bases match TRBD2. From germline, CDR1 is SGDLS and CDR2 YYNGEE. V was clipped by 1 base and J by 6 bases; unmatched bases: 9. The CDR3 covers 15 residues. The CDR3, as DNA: TGTGCCAGCAGCGTAACCTCCAGCGGGGGAGGCGAGCAGTACTTC. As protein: CASSVTSSGGGEQYF.

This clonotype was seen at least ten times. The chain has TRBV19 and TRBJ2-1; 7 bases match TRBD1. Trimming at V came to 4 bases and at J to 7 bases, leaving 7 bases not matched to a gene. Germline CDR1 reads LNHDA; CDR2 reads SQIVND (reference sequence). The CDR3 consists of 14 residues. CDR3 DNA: TGTGCCAGTAGTACCCTAACACAGGGGAATGAGCAGTTCTTC. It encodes CASSTLTQGNEQFF.

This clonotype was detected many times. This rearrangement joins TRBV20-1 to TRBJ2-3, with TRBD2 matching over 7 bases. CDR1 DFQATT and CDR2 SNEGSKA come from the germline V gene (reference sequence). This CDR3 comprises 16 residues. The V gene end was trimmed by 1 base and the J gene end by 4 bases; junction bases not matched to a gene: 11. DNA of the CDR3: TGCAGTGCTAGAGTTCCCCATGCGGGGGTCCCAGATACGCAGTATTTT. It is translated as CSARVPHAGVPDTQYF.

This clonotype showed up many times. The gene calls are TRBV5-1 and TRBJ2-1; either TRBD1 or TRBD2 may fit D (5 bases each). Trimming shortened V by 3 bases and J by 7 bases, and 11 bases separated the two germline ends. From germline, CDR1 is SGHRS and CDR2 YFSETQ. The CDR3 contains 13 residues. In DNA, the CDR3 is TGCGCCAGCAGCTGGGACCGGGCGAATGAGCAGTTCTTC. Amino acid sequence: CASSWDRANEQFF.

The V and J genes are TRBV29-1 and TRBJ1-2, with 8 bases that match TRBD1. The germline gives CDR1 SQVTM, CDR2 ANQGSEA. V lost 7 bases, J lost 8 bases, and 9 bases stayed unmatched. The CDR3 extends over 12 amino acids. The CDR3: CSGTGRRGGYTF. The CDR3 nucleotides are TGCAGCGGGACAGGGAGAAGAGGGGGCTACACCTTC.